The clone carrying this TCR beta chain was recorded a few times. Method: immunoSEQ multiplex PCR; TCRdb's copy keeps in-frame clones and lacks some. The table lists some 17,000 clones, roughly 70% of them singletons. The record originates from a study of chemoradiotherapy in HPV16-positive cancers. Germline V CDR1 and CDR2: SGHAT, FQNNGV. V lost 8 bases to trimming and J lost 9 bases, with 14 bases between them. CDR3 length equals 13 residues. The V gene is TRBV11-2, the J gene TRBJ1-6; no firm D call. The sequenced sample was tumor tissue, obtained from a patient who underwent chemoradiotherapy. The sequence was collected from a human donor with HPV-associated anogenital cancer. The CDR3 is CASCPAVGSPLHF. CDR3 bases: TGTGCCAGCTGCCCGGCTGTCGGTTCACCCCTCCACTTT.